Sequencing of this T cell receptor (beta chain) was carried out in a study of blood T cell repertoires in COVID-19. This table comes from immunoSEQ multiplex PCR, and its TCRdb copy is limited to in-frame clones, with some not included. The sample lists hundreds of thousands of clones; around nine tenths were seen once. The TCR sequence derives from a woman aged 18-29 years who had recovered from COVID-19. The sequencing sample was made of peripheral blood.

CDR3 DNA sequence: TGTGCCATCAGTGAGTCCGGCGGGAGTTTGTACGTC. This encodes CAISESGGSLYV. The V call is TRBV10-3, the J call TRBJ2-7; TRBD2 aligns across 7 bases. Unmatched junction bases numbered 5, after V lost 0 bases and J lost 12 bases. There are 12 residues in the CDR3. CDR1 ENHRY and CDR2 SYGVKD come from the germline V gene.